These 18 T cell receptor beta chains originate from one sample sequenced in a study of blood T cells in healthy people across ages. The second PCR ran about 6 to 11 cycles with a sample-barcoded 5' primer and J-beta primers. Via MiXCR, TCRdb re-called the 5' RACE reads, giving one row per CDR3 protein. The data hold some 760,000 distinct CDR3 sequences, with 25% observed a single time. The same specimen was also included in a second study, on T cells of mothers and their children.

Sequenced: blood. All receptors come from a boy between 10 and 17 years old in good health.

This clonotype came up a few times. The J gene is TRBJ2-7, the V gene TRBV3-1; 10 bases align to TRBD2. The CDR3 length is 15 residues. V lost 5 bases to trimming and J lost 2 bases; unmatched junction nucleotides: 6. Germline V CDR1 and CDR2: LGHDT, YNNKEL (reference sequence). CDR3 loop: CASSFRLAGTYEQYF. The CDR3 nucleotides are TGTGCCAGCAGCTTTCGACTAGCGGGCACCTACGAGCAGTACTTC.

The chain combines TRBV19 with TRBJ2-5; TRBD1 is a possible D gene (7 bases). The CDR3 has 15 amino acids. The V end lost 5 bases, the J end lost 5 bases, and 18 bases lay between the germline ends. Germline CDR1 is LNHDA and CDR2 is SQIVND (reference sequence). CDR3 sequence (DNA): TGTGCCAGTAGTGCGGAGGGGGCGAAAGGGGAGACCCAGTACTTC. Protein: CASSAEGAKGETQYF.

This chain links TRBV14 with TRBJ1-6; D is unclear. The germline V and J ends were trimmed by 2 bases and 10 bases, with 12 bases remaining between them. This CDR3 comprises 14 residues. Looked up from germline, CDR1 is SGHDN and CDR2 is FVKESK. The CDR3, as DNA: TGTGCCAGCAGCCAATTAGCAGACCGCTCACCCCTCCACTTT. Amino acids: CASSQLADRSPLHF. Variable domain in full (rest from reference TRBV14 and TRBJ1-6): EAGVTQFPSHSVIEKGQTVTLRCDPISGHDNLYWYRRVMGKEIKFLLHFVKESKQDESGMPNNRFLAERTGGTYSTLKVQPAELEDSGVYFCASSQLADRSPLHFGNGTRLTVT.

This clonotype was detected a few times. The J gene is TRBJ2-5, the V gene TRBV28; TRBD2 matches at 8 bases. The better agreement between TRBJ2-7 and the DNA end casts doubt on the J call. Germline lookup yields CDR1 MDHEN and CDR2 SYDVKM. This CDR3 is 14 amino acids long. This CDR3 is CASSFSGIDYEQYF. CDR3 nucleotides: TGTGCCAGCAGTTTTAGCGGGATCGATTACGAGCAGTACTTC.

With regard to this clonotype: One end of the junction does not line up with germline, which may come from a read error. V gene TRBV6-5 combines with J gene TRBJ2-1; the D gene is possibly TRBD1 (6 bases). The J call is doubtful: the DNA matches TRBJ2-7 better. The CDR3 runs 15 residues. CDR1 and CDR2 from the germline V gene are MNHEY and SVGAGI. CDR3 sequence reads: CASTYDATGTYEQYF. In nucleotides, the CDR3 is TGTGCCAGCACTTACGATGCGACAGGTACCTACGAGCAGTACTTC.

This clonotype was seen a handful of times. The chain recombines TRBV27 with TRBJ2-7; 11 bases agree with TRBD1. Germline CDR1 is MNHEY and CDR2 is SMNVEV (reference sequence). The length of the CDR3 is 15 residues. Unmatched junction bases numbered 6, after V lost 5 bases and J lost 3 bases. The CDR3 coding sequence is TGTGCCAGCAGTGCGACGGGACAGGGGGGCTACGAGCAGTACTTC. Protein: CASSATGQGGYEQYF.

At least ten counts were recorded for this clonotype. The rearrangement links TRBV12-3 or TRBV12-4 to TRBJ2-7; 9 bases are a match to TRBD1. Trimming cost V 1 base and J 6 bases; bases outside gene matches: 1. This CDR3 has 13 residues. CDR3 protein: CASSLGTGAEQYF. CDR3 coding DNA: TGTGCCAGCAGTTTAGGGACAGGGGCCGAGCAGTACTTC.

In its sample, this clonotype was seen a few times. The chain combines TRBV29-1 with TRBJ1-2; 8 bases align to TRBD1. The CDR3 covers 13 residues. V shed 5 bases, J shed 4 bases, and the junction held 6 bases outside the gene matches. Germline lookup yields CDR1 SQVTM and CDR2 ANQGSEA. DNA for the CDR3: TGCAGCGTTTTGGGACAGGAGGTCTATGGCTACACCTTC. This encodes CSVLGQEVYGYTF.

This chain connects TRBV27 to TRBJ1-2; 7 bases map to TRBD1. Unmatched junction bases numbered 10, after V lost 5 bases and J lost 7 bases. CDR1 and CDR2 (germline): MNHEY, SMNVEV (reference sequence). The CDR3 has 14 amino acids. This chain's CDR3 is CASSPLSRGGGYTF. Here the CDR3 DNA reads TGTGCCAGCAGTCCCCTATCCAGGGGGGGTGGCTACACCTTC.

This chain links TRBV7-8 with TRBJ2-3; the D call may be TRBD1 or TRBD2 (5 bases each). The CDR3 sequence is 17 residues long. The germline gives CDR1 SGHVS, CDR2 FQNEAQ. Between the trimmed V and J ends, which lost 3 bases and 6 bases, there was a span of 22 bases. CDR3 DNA sequence: TGTGCCAGCAGCTTCCTGAAGATAGTTCTCGAGGGGGATACGCAGTATTTT. This codes for CASSFLKIVLEGDTQYF.

The chain joins TRBV7-2 to TRBJ1-4; D might be TRBD1 (5 bases). The germline CDR1 and CDR2 sequences are SGHTA and FQGNSA. This CDR3 comprises 16 residues. V lost 1 base, J lost 8 bases, and 17 bases lay in between. CDR3 in DNA: TGTGCCAGCAGCTTAGGGTTTGGCAGGGAGGGCGAAAAACTGTTTTTT. Its translation is CASSLGFGREGEKLFF.

In this sample, this clonotype turned up a few times. The rearrangement links TRBV4-1 to TRBJ2-5; 10 nucleotides agree with TRBD2. V trimming: 0 bases; J trimming: 4 bases; junction bases outside the gene matches: 5. The CDR3 contains 16 residues. From germline, CDR1 is MGHRA and CDR2 YSYEKL. Here the CDR3 reads CASSQDLSGGGETQYF. The CDR3 region has the DNA TGCGCCAGCAGCCAAGATCTCAGCGGGGGGGGAGAGACCCAGTACTTC.

The V and J genes are TRBV4-3 and TRBJ2-7, with D unresolved. Germline V lookup: CDR1 LGHNA, CDR2 YSLEER. V gave up 4 bases and J gave up 4 bases, with 14 bases separating them. CDR3 length: 14 amino acids. The CDR3 DNA follows: TGCGCCAGCAGCCTATCACCCGGCGAGTACGAGCAGTACTTC. Protein sequence: CASSLSPGEYEQYF.

J is TRBJ2-1 and V is TRBV11-1; D remains ambiguous. The CDR3 runs 11 residues. Germline V lookup: CDR1 SGHAT, CDR2 FQDESV (reference sequence). V was clipped by 5 bases and J by 8 bases, with 7 bases between them. CDR3 coding DNA: TGTGCCAGCAGCCACAAAGATGAGCAGTTCTTC. This gives the protein CASSHKDEQFF.

The J gene is TRBJ2-5, the V gene TRBV24-1, with TRBD1 matching over 7 bases. The J call may be faulty, since TRBJ2-1 better matches the DNA end. This CDR3 contains 14 residues. Germline V gene lookup returns CDR1 KGHDR and CDR2 SFDVKD. Here the CDR3 reads CATSDTTGLNEQFF. The CDR3 DNA is TGTGCCACCAGTGACACGACAGGGTTGAATGAGCAGTTCTTC.

The J gene is TRBJ1-3, the V gene TRBV28; D unclear. The CDR3 is 15 amino acids. Deletions cut 3 bases from V and 2 bases from J, with 11 bases between. The V gene's germline CDR1 is MDHEN and CDR2 SYDVKM. The CDR3, as DNA: TGTGCCAGCAGTTTGGGTCAAGTTCCTGGAAACACCATATATTTT. Residues: CASSLGQVPGNTIYF.

The table lists this clonotype with a few counts. The chain couples TRBV6-2 or TRBV6-3 to TRBJ2-3, with 8 bases matching TRBD2. This CDR3 comprises 13 residues. The V segment lost 8 bases and the J segment 7 bases; nucleotides outside the gene matches: 8. Germline V gives CDR1 MNHEY, CDR2 SVGEGT. The CDR3: CASLLAGGYTQYF. DNA for the CDR3: TGTGCCAGCCTCTTGGCGGGGGGCTATACGCAGTATTTT.

This clonotype appeared once. This chain uses TRBV10-3 with TRBJ2-1; 9 bases agree with TRBD1. The CDR3 covers 16 residues. From germline, CDR1 is ENHRY and CDR2 SYGVKD. Trimming removed 6 bases from V and 6 bases from J; junction bases left unmatched: 12. CDR3 in DNA: TGTGCCATCAGCCCCGGGACAGGGTTGGGGGGCAATGAGCAGTTCTTC. Protein sequence: CAISPGTGLGGNEQFF.